The clone carrying this TCR beta chain has ten or more counts. Antigen unknown. CDR3 size: 14 residues. After removal of 5 bases from V and 7 bases from J, the junction contained 1 base not matched to a gene. Germline CDR1 is SNHLY and CDR2 is FYNNEI. The data are from a study of T-cell reconstitution after alpha-beta-depleted transplantation in children. Study-wide points: Some patients' high day-60 TCRbeta diversity was traced to surviving recipient T cells and thymic progenitors. From newly produced T cells came most of the T-cell counts and diversity one year after transplant. Reportedly, roughly two months post-transplant, alpha-beta T cells arose from several hundred expanded graft clones.

Preparation of the TCRbeta library involved a method that used unique molecular identifiers. TCRdb ran MiXCR on the PCR reads and lists one entry per CDR3 protein. The sample has 150,000 to 200,000 distinct CDR3 sequences, more than 9.5% seen once; the top ten hold approximately 13%. Specimen: PBMCs, collected before TCRalphabeta/CD19-depleted stem cell transplant. The clonotype comes from a boy younger than 10 with acute myeloid leukemia, due to receive a stem cell transplant. This chain joins TRBV2 and TRBJ1-6; TRBD1 matches at 11 bases. CDR3 nucleotides: TGTGCCAGCAGTCGGACAGGGGGCAATTCACCCCTCCACTTT. Amino acid sequence: CASSRTGGNSPLHF.